These 7 T cell receptor beta chains came from one sample sequenced in a study of T-cell memory formation after mild COVID-19 (dated by TCRdb to 2020 to 2022). The protocol used for the library was 5' RACE. The listed sequencing device is Illumina NovaSeq 6000. TCRdb reprocessing: public reads trimmed at Q25 with fastp, clones called with MiXCR, in-frame beta chains kept. Each entry is one CDR3 protein sequence, shown with its most common DNA and genes. Counted in this sample were over 30,000 distinct CDR3 sequences; over 10% of them appeared once. The ten largest make up 25% to 30% of the sample. Sequenced: PBMCs or a T cell subset sorted from them (not recorded which). The receptors come from a man between 18 and 29 years old who had mild COVID-19 (a few samples of this study predate the infection). The sample titles of this study are shuffled in the database, so cell type and time point are left out; the donor was told from shared clones.

This clonotype was detected ten times or more. This chain links TRBV18 with TRBJ1-1; the D gene is possibly TRBD1 (6 bases). The ends were cut back, 1 base at V and 3 bases at J, with 12 bases in the middle. The germline gives CDR1 KGHSH, CDR2 LQKENI. The CDR3 runs 15 residues. CDR3 amino acids: CASSPRTQGHTEAFF. The CDR3 DNA is TGTGCCAGCTCACCACGAACACAGGGACACACTGAAGCTTTCTTT.

This clonotype was recorded at least ten times. The chain carries TRBV24-1 and TRBJ2-1, with TRBD1 matching 11 bases. Trimming at V came to 3 bases and at J to 6 bases, leaving 3 bases not matched to a gene. Germline V lookup: CDR1 KGHDR, CDR2 SFDVKD. This CDR3 contains 15 residues. The CDR3: CATSDPGTGGNEQFF. DNA for the CDR3: TGTGCCACCAGTGATCCGGGGACAGGGGGCAATGAGCAGTTCTTC.

This clonotype was seen many times. The V and J genes are TRBV20-1 and TRBJ2-7; the match to TRBD2 covers 10 bases. With 0 bases clipped from V and 2 bases from J, the junction kept 10 bases outside the gene matches. This CDR3 region has 17 residues. Germline CDR1 is DFQATT and CDR2 is SNEGSKA (reference sequence). The CDR3 DNA follows: TGCAGTGCTAGAGATCACCTAGCGGGGGTCTACGCCTACGAGCAGTACTTC. Amino acid sequence: CSARDHLAGVYAYEQYF.

The J gene is TRBJ2-7, the V gene TRBV5-1; D not certain. Germline-derived CDR1 and CDR2 are SGHRS and YFSETQ. This CDR3 has 13 residues. Trimming took 0 bases from V and 0 from J, leaving 4 bases between them. In DNA, the CDR3 is TGCGCCAGCAGCTTGGCCTTCTCCTACGAGCAGTACTTC. It codes for CASSLAFSYEQYF.

This clonotype came up many times. The rearrangement joins TRBV9 to TRBJ1-4; D is uncertain. The ends were cut back, 4 bases at V and 5 bases at J, with 9 bases in the middle. The CDR3 loop spans 13 amino acids. Germline lookup yields CDR1 SGDLS and CDR2 YYNGEE. The CDR3 here is CASSPRLNEKLFF. CDR3 nucleotides: TGTGCCAGCAGCCCCCGACTAAATGAAAAACTGTTTTTT.

This clonotype came up many times. V is TRBV30 and J is TRBJ1-6; D unclear. The CDR3 spans 14 residues. V was pared by 2 bases and J by 1 base, with 6 bases between. Looked up from germline, CDR1 is GTSNPN and CDR2 is SVGIG (reference sequence). CDR3 amino acids: CAWSRRSYNSPLHF. DNA for the CDR3: TGTGCCTGGAGTAGGAGATCCTATAATTCACCCCTCCACTTT.

This clonotype was seen only a few times. The chain recombines TRBV2 with TRBJ1-6; D may be TRBD1 (6 bases). Trimming stripped 4 bases from V and 12 bases from J, with 16 bases between. Germline values: CDR1 SNHLY, CDR2 FYNNEI. The CDR3 loop spans 14 amino acids. The CDR3 is CASSGFGGWRPLHF. The CDR3 DNA follows: TGTGCCAGCAGTGGATTTGGGGGCTGGCGACCCCTCCACTTT.